This passage covers 16 T cell receptor beta chains from one sample sequenced in a study of T-cell memory formation after mild COVID-19. TCRdb reanalysed the 5' RACE reads using MiXCR and keeps one entry per CDR3 protein. Found here are nearly 110,000 distinct CDR3 sequences, roughly 12% of them singletons; the top ten hold 27%. Specimen: PBMCs or a T cell subset sorted from them (not recorded which). The receptors stem from an adult woman who had mild COVID-19 (a few samples of this study predate the infection). Cell type and time point are not known.

CDR3 DNA sequence: TGCAGTGCTTCTTCTAGCGGGAGTAAAGAGACCCAGTACTTC. This encodes CSASSSGSKETQYF. The chain recombines TRBV20-1 with TRBJ2-5, with 10 bases identical to TRBD2. The V and J ends lost 5 bases and 3 bases, in that order; junction bases with no gene match: 6. In germline, CDR1 is DFQATT, CDR2 SNEGSKA (reference sequence). This CDR3 has 14 amino acids.

This clonotype has more than one count but fewer than ten. The CDR3 here is CAIETSWFEQFF. CDR3 DNA: TGTGCCATCGAGACTAGTTGGTTCGAGCAGTTCTTC. The rearrangement uses TRBV12-3 or TRBV12-4 and TRBJ2-1; the D gene is possibly TRBD2 (6 bases). Between the trimmed V and J ends, which lost 10 bases and 10 bases, there was a span of 17 bases. The CDR3 is 12 residues long.

This clonotype was seen only a few times. The chain joins TRBV6-2 or TRBV6-3 to TRBJ2-7; D tentatively fits TRBD1 or TRBD2 (6 bases each). This CDR3 has 11 residues. Trimming removed 8 bases from V and 8 bases from J, with 13 bases in between. From germline, CDR1 is MNHEY and CDR2 SVGEGT. CDR3: CASHLGGKQYF. CDR3 nucleotide sequence: TGTGCCAGCCACTTAGGGGGGAAGCAGTACTTC.

This clonotype was seen only a few times. This chain links TRBV12-3 or TRBV12-4 with TRBJ2-1; TRBD2 might be the D (6 bases). The CDR3 extends over 16 amino acids. Trimming removed 5 bases from V and 8 bases from J, with 22 bases in between. Written as DNA, the CDR3 is TGTGCCAGCAGTCCTTCACCAGCGGGTGATTTCGATGAGCAGTTCTTC. Translated: CASSPSPAGDFDEQFF.

This clonotype was counted between two and nine times. This chain joins TRBV7-6 and TRBJ1-6; no definite D call. CDR1 and CDR2 (germline): SGHVS, FNYEAQ. The CDR3 consists of 17 residues. Trimming stripped 0 bases from V and 0 bases from J, with 9 bases between. Here the CDR3 DNA reads TGTGCCAGCAGCTTAGCGGCCCGATTCTCCTATAATTCACCCCTCCACTTT. Its translation: CASSLAARFSYNSPLHF.

This clonotype has a handful of counts. This sequence joins TRBV7-8 and TRBJ2-1; possible D gene TRBD2, 6 bases. CDR1 and CDR2 (germline): SGHVS, FQNEAQ. The V gene lost 0 bases and the J gene lost 4 bases, with 10 bases spanning the gap. The CDR3 totals 15 residues. CDR3 region: CASSLAGSTYNEQFF. The CDR3 region has the DNA TGTGCCAGCAGCTTAGCCGGGAGTACTTACAATGAGCAGTTCTTC.

V usage is TRBV7-8 and J usage is TRBJ2-5; the match to TRBD1 covers 8 bases. The CDR3 totals 16 residues. Germline V gene data show CDR1 as SGHVS and CDR2 as FQNEAQ. The V and J ends lost 3 bases and 4 bases, in that order; junction bases with no gene match: 10. The CDR3 nucleotides read TGTGCCAGCAGCTTGGGGATCAGGGGGCGCCGAGAGACCCAGTACTTC. Encoded protein: CASSLGIRGRRETQYF.

The V and J genes are TRBV6-5 and TRBJ2-2; 8 bases are a match to TRBD1. From germline, CDR1 is MNHEY and CDR2 SVGAGI. V was clipped by 6 bases and J by 4 bases; unmatched bases: 7. The CDR3 consists of 15 residues. This chain's CDR3 is CASSTMTGVTGELFF. Written as DNA, the CDR3 is TGTGCCAGCAGCACGATGACAGGGGTCACCGGGGAGCTGTTTTTT.

The rearrangement joins TRBV7-9 to TRBJ1-5; 10 positions match TRBD1. This CDR3 has 15 amino acids. Looked up from germline, CDR1 is SEHNR and CDR2 is FQNEAQ (reference sequence). Trimming cost V 2 bases and J 7 bases; bases outside gene matches: 5. CDR3 region: CASSLPTGGLQPQHF. For the CDR3, the DNA is TGTGCCAGCAGCTTACCGACAGGGGGCTTGCAGCCCCAGCATTTT.

The V gene is TRBV12-3 or TRBV12-4, the J gene TRBJ2-1; 9 nucleotides agree with TRBD2. This CDR3 is 17 amino acids long. V shed 4 bases, J shed 3 bases, and the junction held 10 bases outside the gene matches. The CDR3 DNA reads TGTGCCAGCAGTTCTCCCGGCGGCGGGGGGGACTACAATGAGCAGTTCTTC. Translated: CASSSPGGGGDYNEQFF.

In this sample, this clonotype turned up a few times. V gene TRBV7-9 combines with J gene TRBJ2-1; 9 positions match TRBD2. J lost 4 bases, V lost 10 bases, and 5 bases had no gene match. The CDR3 runs to 13 residues. Germline V CDR1 and CDR2: SEHNR, FQNEAQ (reference sequence). The DNA of the CDR3 is TGTGCCATGAGACTAGCGGAGTACAATGAGCAGTTCTTC. Translated: CAMRLAEYNEQFF.

CDR3 nucleotide sequence: TGTGCCAGCAGCCACTATTCTTACTGGATGAACACCGGGGAGCTGTTTTTT. Translating it yields CASSHYSYWMNTGELFF. The V call is TRBV3-1, the J call TRBJ2-2, with D uncertain. CDR1 and CDR2 (germline): LGHDT, YNNKEL (reference sequence). The CDR3 spans 17 residues. Trimming took off 3 bases at V and 1 base at J, with 15 bases between the two ends. The entire variable domain, with the rest obtained from reference TRBV3-1 and TRBJ2-2, is as follows: DTAVSQTPKYLVTQMGNDKSIKCEQNLGHDTMYWYKQDSKKFLKIMFSYNNKELIINETVPNRFSPKSPDKAHLNLHINSLELGDSAVYFCASSHYSYWMNTGELFFGEGSRLTVL.

This clonotype showed up many times. This chain links TRBV7-2 with TRBJ1-1; D not certain. V dropped 0 bases and J dropped 4 bases, with 6 bases sitting between them. The CDR3 extends over 13 amino acids. Germline CDR1 reads SGHTA; CDR2 reads FQGNSA. The CDR3 sequence is CASSLAPGTEAFF. The CDR3 DNA reads as TGTGCCAGCAGCTTAGCGCCCGGCACTGAAGCTTTCTTT.

This clonotype was observed a few times. This chain connects TRBV5-1 to TRBJ1-1, with 9 bases that match TRBD1. CDR1 is SGHRS, CDR2 YFSETQ, per germline. J lost 3 bases, V lost 2 bases, and 11 bases had no gene match. CDR3 length equals 17 residues. The CDR3 DNA follows: TGCGCCAGCAGCTTACCGGGACAGGGATTATGGGACACTGAAGCTTTCTTT. It encodes CASSLPGQGLWDTEAFF.

The chain has TRBV24-1 and TRBJ2-1, with TRBD1 matching 9 bases. The V and J ends lost 3 bases and 4 bases, in that order; junction bases with no gene match: 3. The CDR3 extends over 15 amino acids. Germline V gene lookup returns CDR1 KGHDR and CDR2 SFDVKD. The CDR3 region is CATSDTGTGYNEQFF. CDR3 bases: TGTGCCACCAGTGATACCGGGACAGGGTACAATGAGCAGTTCTTC.

Sample share makes this clonotype medium-sized. The genes are TRBV5-6 and TRBJ2-1; D call uncertain. CDR1 and CDR2 (germline): SGHDT, YYEEEE. The germline V and J ends were trimmed by 2 bases and 9 bases, with 12 bases remaining between them. CDR3 size: 13 residues. CDR3 DNA sequence: TGTGCCAGCAGCTTATCCGGTCCGGGTGAGCAGTTCTTC. This sequence encodes CASSLSGPGEQFF.